Listed here are 12 T cell receptor beta chains from one sample, sequenced in a study of blood T cell repertoires in COVID-19. Method: immunoSEQ multiplex PCR; TCRdb's copy keeps in-frame clones and lacks some. The top ten hold more than 1.5% of the sample, which has about 120,000 clones, more than 70% seen once. The sequenced sample consisted of peripheral blood. These receptor sequences come from a man between 65 and 79 years old with acute or convalescent COVID-19.

This chain uses TRBV9 with TRBJ1-4, with TRBD1 matching 7 bases. The CDR3 length is 16 residues. Trimming at V came to 6 bases and at J to 8 bases, leaving 16 bases not matched to a gene. Germline CDR1 is SGDLS and CDR2 is YYNGEE. The CDR3, as DNA: TGTGCCAGCACCCGCAAATTAGACAGGGTTAGCGAAAAACTGTTTTTT. The encoded protein is CASTRKLDRVSEKLFF.

The rearrangement joins TRBV6-1 to TRBJ1-4; TRBD1 matches 10 bases. Germline assignment: CDR1 MNHNS and CDR2 SASEGT. Trimming took 1 base from V and 7 from J; bases not matched to a gene: 0. The CDR3 extends over 14 amino acids. As DNA, the CDR3 is TGTGCCAGCAGTGAAGGACAGGGGGCTGAAAAACTGTTTTTT. Translation: CASSEGQGAEKLFF.

This rearrangement joins TRBV7-8 to TRBJ2-7; D is perhaps TRBD1 (6 bases). V lost 0 bases to trimming and J lost 3 bases, with 18 bases between them. CDR1 and CDR2 from the germline V gene are SGHVS and FQNEAQ. The CDR3 runs to 17 residues. The CDR3 loop is CASSLAYRAASLYEQYF. In nucleotides, the CDR3 is TGTGCCAGCAGCTTAGCGTACAGGGCCGCCAGCCTCTACGAGCAGTACTTC.

V usage is TRBV28 and J usage is TRBJ1-2, with 8 positions matching TRBD1. Looked up from germline, CDR1 is MDHEN and CDR2 is SYDVKM. The CDR3 spans 13 residues. Trimming at V came to 5 bases and at J to 5 bases, leaving 4 bases not matched to a gene. For the CDR3, the DNA is TGTGCCAGCAGTCAGGGGGCCCTGTATGGCTACACCTTC. Translating it yields CASSQGALYGYTF.

The chain has TRBV5-1 and TRBJ1-5; 12 bases fit TRBD1. CDR1 and CDR2 (germline): SGHRS, YFSETQ. There are 15 residues in the CDR3. The V segment lost 6 bases and the J segment 7 bases; nucleotides outside the gene matches: 8. CDR3 region: CASTLGTGGEQPQHF. In nucleotides, the CDR3 is TGCGCCAGCACACTAGGGACAGGGGGCGAACAGCCCCAGCATTTT.

The chain uses TRBV5-4 and TRBJ2-5; D is possibly TRBD2 (6 bases). The germline gives CDR1 SGHNT, CDR2 YYREEE (reference sequence). The CDR3 sequence is 14 residues long. With 2 bases removed from V and 6 bases from J, the gap between germline ends came to 14 bases. CDR3 in amino acids: CASSLRRGTKTQYF. For the CDR3, the DNA is TGTGCCAGCAGCTTACGTCGGGGGACGAAGACCCAGTACTTC.

J is TRBJ1-1 and V is TRBV18; 7 nucleotides match TRBD1. This CDR3 region has 13 residues. V was pared by 7 bases and J by 6 bases, with 8 bases of the junction left unmatched. Germline V gives CDR1 KGHSH, CDR2 LQKENI. The DNA of the CDR3 is TGTGCCAGCTATCAGGGGGTAGGGGCTGAAGCTTTCTTT. It encodes CASYQGVGAEAFF.

V is TRBV9 and J is TRBJ2-7; D is unclear. This CDR3 has 12 residues. From germline, CDR1 is SGDLS and CDR2 YYNGEE. V lost 0 bases and J lost 6, with 7 bases in between. The CDR3 sequence: CASSVVECEQYF. CDR3 bases: TGTGCCAGCAGCGTAGTGGAGTGCGAGCAGTACTTC.

This clone was observed a few times. CDR3 loop: CASSLLAGVLEEQYF. Here the CDR3 DNA reads TGTGCCAGCAGTCTACTAGCGGGGGTTCTCGAGGAGCAGTACTTC. This chain uses TRBV28 with TRBJ2-7; 11 positions match TRBD2. The CDR3 sequence is 15 residues long. J was trimmed by 7 bases and V by 5 bases; bases with no gene match: 10. Germline assignment: CDR1 MDHEN and CDR2 SYDVKM.

The chain employs TRBV12-3 or TRBV12-4 and TRBJ2-2; a possible D gene is TRBD1 (7 bases). V gave up 5 bases and J gave up 6 bases, with 10 bases separating them. This CDR3 is 13 amino acids long. CDR3 sequence: CASSGGGPGELFF. The CDR3 DNA sequence: TGTGCCAGCAGTGGAGGGGGCCCCGGGGAGCTGTTTTTT.

V gene TRBV3-1 (or the pseudogene TRBV3-2) combines with J gene TRBJ1-2; 9 bases match TRBD1. Unmatched junction bases numbered 1, after V lost 0 bases and J lost 8 bases. Germline values: CDR1 LGHDT, CDR2 YNNKEL (reference sequence). This CDR3 has 13 amino acids. CDR3 region: CASSQEDRGGYTF. CDR3 DNA sequence: TGTGCCAGCAGCCAAGAGGACAGGGGAGGCTACACCTTC.

The chain uses TRBV19 and TRBJ2-7; the D gene is possibly TRBD2 (6 bases). This CDR3 is 15 amino acids long. V lost 2 bases and J 3 bases, leaving 14 bases between the germline ends. Germline V lookup: CDR1 LNHDA, CDR2 SQIVND (reference sequence). CDR3 nucleotide sequence: TGTGCCAGTAGTATACCGGGACTCTCCTTCTACGAGCAGTACTTC. Protein product: CASSIPGLSFYEQYF.